Described below is a single T cell receptor (beta chain) sequence and its context. As yet, its antigen is unknown. The use of a sample-barcoded 5' primer and a J-beta primer mix characterized a second PCR of 7 to 11 cycles. A template-switch adaptor containing 12 random nucleotides labeled each cDNA molecule. MiXCR was run by TCRdb on the 5' RACE reads, yielding one entry per CDR3 protein. The sample comprises 800,000 to 1,000,000 distinct CDR3 sequences, around 48% of which are singletons, and roughly an eighth rests with the top ten. Per germline, CDR1 SGHTA and CDR2 FQGNSA. There are 14 residues in the CDR3. V was trimmed by 2 bases and J by 7 bases, leaving 14 bases between them. These data come from a study of blood T cells in healthy people across ages. Study-wide context: Using template switching, researchers captured about one barcoded beta molecule for each two T cells. Study-wide points: The study found more naive CD4+ cells and higher diversity in long-lived than aged donors. Unsorted PBMCs prevented conclusive naive versus antigen-experienced comparison.

The clonotype comes from a man under 40 in good health. The chain combines TRBV7-2 with TRBJ1-2; the D gene is possibly TRBD1 (5 bases). What was sequenced was blood. This CDR3 is CASSLSRVHCGYTF. CDR3 coding DNA: TGTGCCAGCAGCTTAAGCAGGGTTCACTGTGGCTACACCTTC.